This T cell receptor (beta chain) stems from a study of identical twins. cDNA molecules carried unique molecular identifiers, and template switching added a universal primer site. TCRdb used MiXCR to reprocess the 5' RACE reads, holding one entry per CDR3 protein. The sample lists 1.5 million to 2 million distinct CDR3 sequences, under 35% occurring once. Study-level points and caveats: Carriage of fewer insertions was seen in abundant cord blood beta clonotypes, whereas memory repertoires showed none. Out-of-frame beta sequences exhibited a weaker degree of excess twin sharing. There was an excess of low generation probability in the out-of-frame alpha sequences that twins shared.

CDR1 is MNHEY and CDR2 is SMNVEV in the germline V gene (reference sequence). This CDR3 spans 13 amino acids. V dropped 2 bases and J dropped 13 bases, with 15 bases sitting between them. A remark on this clonotype: The target antigen is unknown.

Sequencing used cord blood. The chain carries TRBV27 and TRBJ2-1; D possibly matches TRBD1 or TRBD2 (6 bases each). The TCR was taken from a newborn girl in good health. The CDR3 loop is CASSLRGPETQFF. The CDR3 DNA reads TGTGCCAGCAGTTTACGGGGGCCAGAGACCCAGTTCTTC.